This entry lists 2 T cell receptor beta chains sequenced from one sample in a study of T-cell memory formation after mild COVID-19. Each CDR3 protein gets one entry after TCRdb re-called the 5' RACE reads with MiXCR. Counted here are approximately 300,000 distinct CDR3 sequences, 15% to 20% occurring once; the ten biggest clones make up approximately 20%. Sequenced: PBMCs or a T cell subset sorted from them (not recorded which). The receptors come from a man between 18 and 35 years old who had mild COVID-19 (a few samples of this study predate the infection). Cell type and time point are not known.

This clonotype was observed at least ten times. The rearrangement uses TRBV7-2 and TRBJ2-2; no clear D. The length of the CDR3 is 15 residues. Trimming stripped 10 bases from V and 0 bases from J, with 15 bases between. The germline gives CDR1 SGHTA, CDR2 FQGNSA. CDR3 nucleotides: TGTGCCATCAATGACTTGCCTTCGAACACCGGGGAGCTGTTTTTT. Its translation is CAINDLPSNTGELFF.

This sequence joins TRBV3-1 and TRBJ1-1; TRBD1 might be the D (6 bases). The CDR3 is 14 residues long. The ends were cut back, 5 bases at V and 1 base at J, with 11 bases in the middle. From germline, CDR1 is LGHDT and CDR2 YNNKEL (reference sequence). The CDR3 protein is CASSTTGTNTEAFF. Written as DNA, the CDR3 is TGTGCCAGCAGCACGACAGGAACGAACACTGAAGCTTTCTTT.